This TCR beta chain came from a study of cytomegalovirus exposure and HLA in healthy donors. Turning to the study itself: From donors who were HLA-typed, an early data release held about 85 million unique TCRs. Among the roughly 400 genotyped donors, around 81% were placed in the Caucasian-associated ancestry cluster. Whole-study findings and limits: A later analysis showed TCR association rates differing by HLA locus, peaking at DRB1 and lowest at HLA-C.

As regards this clone: Its antigen is undetermined.

The CDR3 covers 13 residues. V was clipped by 5 bases and J by 6 bases, with 13 bases between them. Germline lookup yields CDR1 SGHTA and CDR2 FQGNSA. In the PCR, 60 Vbeta and 13 Jbeta primers were used. Clones were sequenced by immunoSEQ multiplex PCR, and TCRdb holds only the in-frame ones, with some missing. The sample lists 130,000 or so clones, over 75% occurring once. The rearrangement uses TRBV7-2 and TRBJ1-2; the D gene is possibly TRBD1 (6 bases). The clonotype originates from a man aged 25-45 years in good health and CMV-seronegative. The sequencing input was PBMCs. Written as DNA, the CDR3 is TGTGCCAGCAGCCCGACAGGTGCTAATGGCTACACCTTC. Translation gives CASSPTGANGYTF.